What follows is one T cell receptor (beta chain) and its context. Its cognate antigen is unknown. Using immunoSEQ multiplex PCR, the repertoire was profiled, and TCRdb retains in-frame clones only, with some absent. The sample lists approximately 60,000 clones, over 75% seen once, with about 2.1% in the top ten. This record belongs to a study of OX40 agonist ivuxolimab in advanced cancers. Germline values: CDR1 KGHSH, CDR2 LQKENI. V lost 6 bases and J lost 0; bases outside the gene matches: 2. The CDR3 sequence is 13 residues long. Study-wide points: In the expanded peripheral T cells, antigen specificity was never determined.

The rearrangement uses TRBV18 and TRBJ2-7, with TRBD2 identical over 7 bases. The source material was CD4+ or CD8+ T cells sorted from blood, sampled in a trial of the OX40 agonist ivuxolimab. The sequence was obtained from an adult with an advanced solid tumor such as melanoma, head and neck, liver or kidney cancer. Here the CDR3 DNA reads TGTGCCAGCTCCCGGGGGGTCTCCTACGAGCAGTACTTC. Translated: CASSRGVSYEQYF.